The 26 T cell receptor beta chains listed next were all sequenced from one sample in a study of regulatory T cells in long-lasting Graves disease (dated by TCRdb to the early 2020s). The time point label, read with the paper, signifies: newly diagnosed GD, antithyroid drugs for less than 3 months. For both TCR sequencing and RNA sequencing, RNA was extracted from PBMCs using TRIzol. Library method: multiplex PCR. The sequencing machine was an Illumina HiSeq 4000. iRepertoire HTBI primers and Arm-PCR amplification of CDR3 regions were used to construct TCR beta libraries. Starting from the raw public reads, TCRdb applied fastp trimming at Q25, assembled clones with MiXCR and retained in-frame beta chains. Entries that share a CDR3 protein sequence are merged under the most common genes and DNA. The sample has about 430,000 distinct CDR3 sequences on record, about 15% of them singletons. The ten biggest clones cover about 8.3% of the sample.

The same data also contributed to another study, on T cells in Graves' hyperthyroidism and ophthalmopathy.

The input for sequencing was peripheral blood mononuclear cells (PBMCs), taken at new diagnosis, from a patient treated with antithyroid drugs. Receptor source: a woman aged 40 to 50 with Graves disease. Donor details come from another sample of the same person, matched by shared clones.

The sample holds many counts of this clonotype. The V gene is TRBV11-2, the J gene TRBJ2-5; tentatively, D is TRBD2 (5 bases). The CDR3 consists of 16 residues. The germline CDR1 and CDR2 sequences are SGHAT and FQNNGV. The V and J ends lost 1 base and 1 base respectively, with 13 bases between them. DNA of the CDR3: TGTGCCAGCAGCTTAGGCCCCGGGATCCGCCAAGAGACCCAGTACTTC. Residues: CASSLGPGIRQETQYF.

This clonotype was detected ten times or more. The chain is built from TRBV10-3 and TRBJ2-7; the D is unclear. This CDR3 is built from 11 residues. Germline CDR1 ENHRY, CDR2 SYGVKD. V was trimmed by 10 bases and J by 1 base, leaving 8 bases between them. The CDR3 coding sequence is TGTGCCACCCCTTGGTCCTACGAGCAGTACTTC. As protein: CATPWSYEQYF.

This clonotype was counted many times. The rearrangement joins TRBV12-3 or TRBV12-4 to TRBJ2-5, with unresolved D. The CDR3 covers 12 residues. V dropped 3 bases and J dropped 6 bases, with 8 bases sitting between them. CDR3 in DNA: TGTGCCAGCAGTTTCCCGGGCCAGACCCAGTACTTC. Its translation is CASSFPGQTQYF.

Ten or more counts support this clonotype. The DNA of the CDR3 is TGTGCCAGCAGTTTCGGACCAGTATTCTTAACTGAAGCTTTCTTT. Translation: CASSFGPVFLTEAFF. V is TRBV12-3 or TRBV12-4 and J is TRBJ1-1; D not certain. The CDR3 totals 15 residues. Trimming left V 3 bases short and J 5 bases short, with 16 bases between.

The table lists this clonotype with a few counts. J is TRBJ2-7 and V is TRBV19, with D tentatively TRBD1 (7 bases). Per germline, CDR1 LNHDA and CDR2 SQIVND (reference sequence). CDR3 length equals 14 residues. V was trimmed by 3 bases and J by 2 bases, leaving 11 bases between them. The CDR3 here is CASSMTGTAYEQYF. The DNA for the CDR3 is TGTGCCAGTAGTATGACAGGGACTGCCTACGAGCAGTACTTC.

This rearrangement joins TRBV7-8 to TRBJ2-3, with TRBD1 matching over 7 bases. The trim removed 4 bases at V and 0 bases at J, leaving 10 bases unmatched. This CDR3 has 17 residues. CDR1 and CDR2 (germline): SGHVS, FQNEAQ. In DNA, the CDR3 is TGTGCCAGCAGCTGGTACACCTGGACAGGTAGCACAGATACGCAGTATTTT. This encodes CASSWYTWTGSTDTQYF.

This clonotype has a handful of counts. This rearrangement joins TRBV7-2 to TRBJ2-3; D remains unclear. The V end was cut by 3 bases, the J end by 6 bases, with 4 bases between. The CDR3 has 11 residues. Germline CDR1 and CDR2: SGHTA and FQGNSA. The CDR3 loop reads CASSFDDTQYF. The CDR3 coding sequence is TGTGCCAGCAGCTTCGACGATACGCAGTATTTT. Using reference TRBV7-2 and TRBJ2-3 for the parts outside the CDR3, the full variable domain is GAGVSQSPSNKVTEKGKDVELRCDPISGHTALYWYRQSLGQGLEFLIYFQGNSAPDKSGLPSDRFSAERTGGSVSTLTIQRTQQEDSAVYLCASSFDDTQYFGPGTRLTVL.

This chain connects TRBV29-1 to TRBJ1-2; tentative D call: TRBD1 (5 bases). Trimming removed 6 bases from V and 8 bases from J, with 19 bases in between. The CDR3 consists of 13 residues. The germline CDR1 and CDR2 sequences are SQVTM and ANQGSEA. The CDR3 protein is CSVEPGDTGGYTF. The CDR3 DNA reads as TGCAGCGTCGAACCGGGGGATACTGGCGGCTACACCTTC.

Ten or more counts support this clonotype. The rearrangement links TRBV29-1 to TRBJ2-5, with D tentatively TRBD2 (5 bases). Deletions cut 8 bases from V and 0 bases from J, with 25 bases between. This CDR3 region has 17 residues. Germline V gene data show CDR1 as SQVTM and CDR2 as ANQGSEA. CDR3 amino acids: CSPRVRDRPEYQETQYF. CDR3 in DNA: TGCAGCCCCCGCGTGAGGGATCGACCAGAGTACCAAGAGACCCAGTACTTC.

The rearrangement links TRBV2 to TRBJ2-7, with D possibly being TRBD2 (6 bases). Trimming shortened V by 6 bases and J by 3 bases, and 18 bases separated the two germline ends. The germline V gene encodes CDR1 SNHLY and CDR2 FYNNEI. This CDR3 has 15 residues. The CDR3 here is CASRQLPRRGYEQYF. The CDR3 nucleotides are TGTGCCAGCAGACAGCTTCCCAGGCGGGGCTACGAGCAGTACTTC.

This clonotype was observed at least ten times. The V gene is TRBV30, the J gene TRBJ2-7; a weak D match, TRBD2 (5 bases). V lost 3 bases and J 2 bases, leaving 11 bases between the germline ends. The CDR3 totals 13 residues. Germline loops: CDR1 GTSNPN, CDR2 SVGIG (reference sequence). CDR3 sequence: CAWRAAGPYEQYF. For the CDR3, the DNA is TGTGCCTGGAGAGCGGCTGGACCCTACGAGCAGTACTTC.

Remarks on this clonotype: A far larger clone is only one base removed, so a read error is likely. This is likely a read error, given that the CDR3 carries no conserved phenylalanine or tryptophan at its end. The chain couples TRBV7-9 to TRBJ2-1, with 12 nucleotides matching TRBD1. The length of the CDR3 is 16 residues. Germline-derived CDR1 and CDR2 are SEHNR and FQNEAQ (reference sequence). After removal of 3 bases from V and 4 bases from J, the junction contained 4 bases not matched to a gene. The CDR3 is CASSLSGQGAYNEQFL. CDR3 coding DNA: TGTGCCAGCAGCTTGTCGGGACAGGGGGCGTACAATGAGCAGTTCTTG.

This clonotype came up once. The chain employs TRBV19 and TRBJ2-1; 11 positions match TRBD1. CDR1 and CDR2 from the germline V gene are LNHDA and SQIVND (reference sequence). V lost 4 bases, J lost 8 bases, and 7 bases stayed unmatched. CDR3 size: 15 residues. The CDR3: CASSRGQGGIYEQFF. DNA of the CDR3: TGTGCCAGTAGTAGGGGACAGGGGGGCATTTATGAGCAGTTCTTC.

This clonotype was seen repeatedly, ten times or more. The CDR3 spells CASRIQRKETQYF. In DNA, the CDR3 is TGTGCCAGCAGGATTCAGCGGAAAGAGACCCAGTACTTC. The V and J genes are TRBV7-9 and TRBJ2-5; TRBD2 is a possible D gene (5 bases). This CDR3 contains 13 residues. Trimming took off 6 bases at V and 3 bases at J, with 11 bases between the two ends. Germline lookup yields CDR1 SEHNR and CDR2 FQNEAQ (reference sequence). The whole variable domain, remainder taken from reference TRBV7-9 and TRBJ2-5, is DTGVSQNPRHKITKRGQNVTFRCDPISEHNRLYWYRQTLGQGPEFLTYFQNEAQLEKSRLLSDRFSAERPKGSFSTLEIQRTEQGDSAMYLCASRIQRKETQYFGPGTRLLVL.

A few counts support this clonotype. The chain carries TRBV19 and TRBJ1-1, with D possibly matching TRBD1 (6 bases). The germline CDR1 and CDR2 sequences are LNHDA and SQIVND (reference sequence). The ends were cut back, 3 bases at V and 3 bases at J, with 17 bases in the middle. This CDR3 is built from 16 residues. For the CDR3, the DNA is TGTGCCAGTAGTATCGATGGTAGGGGGGTGTACACTGAAGCTTTCTTT. This sequence encodes CASSIDGRGVYTEAFF.

This clonotype was seen at least ten times. The chain carries TRBV12-3 or TRBV12-4 and TRBJ1-1; D call uncertain. The length of the CDR3 is 12 residues. Trimming left V 3 bases short and J 6 bases short, with 8 bases between. Here the CDR3 DNA reads TGTGCCAGCAGTTTCAACAGTGCTGAAGCTTTCTTT. Its protein is CASSFNSAEAFF.

A few counts support this clonotype. This rearrangement joins TRBV4-2 to TRBJ2-3; a weak D match, TRBD1 (7 bases). The CDR3 is made up of 19 amino acids. Germline CDR1 reads LGHNA; CDR2 reads YNFKEQ. V lost 0 bases, J lost 0 bases, and 19 bases lay in between. This chain's CDR3 is CASSQDIRGTGASTDTQYF. The CDR3 nucleotides are TGTGCCAGCAGCCAAGATATCAGGGGGACGGGAGCTAGCACAGATACGCAGTATTTT.

This clonotype appeared many times. The chain is built from TRBV28 and TRBJ2-1, with 11 positions matching TRBD2. Germline CDR1 reads MDHEN; CDR2 reads SYDVKM. The CDR3 runs to 18 residues. Trimming at V came to 6 bases and at J to 0 bases, leaving 10 bases not matched to a gene. CDR3 sequence reads: CASRIAGGPLSSYNEQFF. CDR3 nucleotide sequence: TGTGCCAGCAGAATAGCGGGAGGGCCACTAAGCTCCTACAATGAGCAGTTCTTC.

This clonotype showed up many times. V is TRBV12-3 or TRBV12-4 and J is TRBJ1-5; a weak D match, TRBD1 (6 bases). CDR3 length: 14 residues. Trimming pared 3 bases from V and 6 bases from J, leaving 12 bases between. CDR3 protein: CASSLWDKGQPQHF. The CDR3, as DNA: TGTGCCAGCAGTTTGTGGGACAAAGGTCAGCCCCAGCATTTT.

This clonotype turned up a few times. V usage is TRBV2 and J usage is TRBJ1-6; the match to TRBD1 covers 9 bases. CDR1 and CDR2 from the germline V gene are SNHLY and FYNNEI. After removal of 7 bases from V and 8 bases from J, the junction contained 6 bases not matched to a gene. The CDR3 extends over 14 amino acids. The CDR3, as DNA: TGTGCCAGCAACACACAGGGGGCGGATTCACCCCTCCACTTT. Its translation: CASNTQGADSPLHF.

V and J are TRBV14 and TRBJ2-1, with 12 bases that match TRBD2. V was pared by 0 bases and J by 5 bases, with 2 bases of the junction left unmatched. The germline V gene has CDR1 SGHDN and CDR2 FVKESK. The CDR3 covers 16 residues. For the CDR3, the DNA is TGTGCCAGCAGCCAAGAGGGACTAGCGGGCCACAATGAGCAGTTCTTC. Translating gives CASSQEGLAGHNEQFF.

The chain has TRBV6-5 and TRBJ2-7; no definite D call. The germline CDR1 and CDR2 sequences are MNHEY and SVGAGI. With 0 bases removed from V and 3 bases from J, the gap between germline ends came to 18 bases. This CDR3 has 17 amino acids. CDR3 region: CASSYSLGVNLNYEQYF. The DNA of the CDR3 is TGTGCCAGCAGTTACTCGCTCGGAGTAAACCTAAACTACGAGCAGTACTTC.

This clonotype was observed many times. The chain carries TRBV2 and TRBJ1-3; 10 bases are a match to TRBD1. Germline loops: CDR1 SNHLY, CDR2 FYNNEI. With 5 bases clipped from V and 2 bases from J, the junction kept 6 bases outside the gene matches. CDR3 length equals 16 residues. The CDR3 sequence: CASSKSGQGAGNTIYF. CDR3 coding DNA: TGTGCCAGCAGTAAATCCGGACAGGGGGCTGGAAACACCATATATTTT.

The table lists this clonotype with a few counts. The chain recombines TRBV7-9 with TRBJ2-1, with 8 bases aligning to TRBD2. The CDR3 extends over 13 amino acids. The trim removed 7 bases at V and 6 bases at J, leaving 5 bases unmatched. Germline values: CDR1 SEHNR, CDR2 FQNEAQ (reference sequence). CDR3 residues: CASNPGLVNEQFF. The CDR3 DNA is TGTGCCAGCAACCCGGGACTAGTCAATGAGCAGTTCTTC. The full variable domain, completed using reference TRBV7-9 and TRBJ2-1, is DTGVSQNPRHKITKRGQNVTFRCDPISEHNRLYWYRQTLGQGPEFLTYFQNEAQLEKSRLLSDRFSAERPKGSFSTLEIQRTEQGDSAMYLCASNPGLVNEQFFGPGTRLTVL.

The chain couples TRBV5-1 to TRBJ1-1; TRBD1 matches 7 bases. Per germline, CDR1 SGHRS and CDR2 YFSETQ. CDR3 length equals 13 residues. V lost 7 bases, J lost 1 base, and 4 bases stayed unmatched. DNA of the CDR3: TGCGCCAGCGCCAGGACAGGGAACACTGAAGCTTTCTTT. Protein: CASARTGNTEAFF.

This clonotype was observed a handful of times. This chain uses TRBV28 with TRBJ2-7; 9 bases line up with TRBD2. This CDR3 has 13 residues. The V gene's germline CDR1 is MDHEN and CDR2 SYDVKM. V lost 8 bases, J lost 2 bases, and 4 bases stayed unmatched. For the CDR3, the DNA is TGTGCCAGCGCGGGAGGGGGACCCTACGAGCAGTACTTC. As protein: CASAGGGPYEQYF.